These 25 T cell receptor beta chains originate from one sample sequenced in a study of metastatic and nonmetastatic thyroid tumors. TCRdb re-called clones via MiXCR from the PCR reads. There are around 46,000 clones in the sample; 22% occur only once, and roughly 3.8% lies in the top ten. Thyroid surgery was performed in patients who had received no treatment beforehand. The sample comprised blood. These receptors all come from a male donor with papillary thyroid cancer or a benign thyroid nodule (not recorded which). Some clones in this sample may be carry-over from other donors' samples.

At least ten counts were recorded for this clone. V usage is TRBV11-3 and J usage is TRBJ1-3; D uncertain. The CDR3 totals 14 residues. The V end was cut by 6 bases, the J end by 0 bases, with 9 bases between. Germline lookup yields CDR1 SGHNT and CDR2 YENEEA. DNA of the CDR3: TGTGCCAGCAGTAGAACCAACTCTGGAAACACCATATATTTT. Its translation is CASSRTNSGNTIYF.

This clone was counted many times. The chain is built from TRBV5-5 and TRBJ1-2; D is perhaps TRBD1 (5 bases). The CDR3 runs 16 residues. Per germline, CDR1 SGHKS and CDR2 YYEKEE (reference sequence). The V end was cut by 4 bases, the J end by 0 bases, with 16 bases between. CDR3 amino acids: CASSLDSPTANYGYTF. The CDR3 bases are TGTGCCAGCAGCCTTGACAGTCCAACAGCTAACTATGGCTACACCTTC.

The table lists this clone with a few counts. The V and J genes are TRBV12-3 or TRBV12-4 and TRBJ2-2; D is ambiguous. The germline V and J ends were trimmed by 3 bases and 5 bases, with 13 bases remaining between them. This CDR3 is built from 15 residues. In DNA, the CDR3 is TGTGCCAGCAGTTTGTATAGTCAAAATACCGGGGAGCTGTTTTTT. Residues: CASSLYSQNTGELFF.

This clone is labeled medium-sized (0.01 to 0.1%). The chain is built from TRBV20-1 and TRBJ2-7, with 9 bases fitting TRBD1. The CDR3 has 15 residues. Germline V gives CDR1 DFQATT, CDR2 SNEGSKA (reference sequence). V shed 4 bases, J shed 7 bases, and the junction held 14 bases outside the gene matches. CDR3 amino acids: CSATPRDRDVQEQYF. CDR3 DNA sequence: TGCAGTGCTACACCCCGGGACAGGGACGTACAGGAGCAGTACTTC.

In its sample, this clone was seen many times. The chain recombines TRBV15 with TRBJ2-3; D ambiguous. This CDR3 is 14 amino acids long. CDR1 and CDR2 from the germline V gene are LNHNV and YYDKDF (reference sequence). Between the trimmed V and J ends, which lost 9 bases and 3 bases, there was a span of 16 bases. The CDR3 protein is CATQLRGRTDTQYF. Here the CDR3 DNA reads TGTGCCACTCAGTTACGAGGAAGGACAGATACGCAGTATTTT.

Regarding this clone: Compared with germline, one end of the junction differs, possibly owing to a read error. CDR3 in DNA: TGTGCTAGCGGTTTAGGAAACTATGGCCACACCTTC. Protein product: CASGLGNYGHTF. The chain joins TRBV12-5 to TRBJ1-2; D remains unclear. CDR1 is LGHNT and CDR2 is FRNRAP in the germline V gene. The CDR3 covers 12 residues.

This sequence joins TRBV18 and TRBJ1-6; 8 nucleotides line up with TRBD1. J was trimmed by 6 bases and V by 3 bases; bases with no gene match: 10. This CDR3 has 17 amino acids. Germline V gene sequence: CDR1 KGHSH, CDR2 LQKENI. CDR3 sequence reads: CASSPIHTGGSNSPLHF. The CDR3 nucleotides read TGTGCCAGCTCACCGATACATACAGGGGGATCTAATTCACCCCTCCACTTT. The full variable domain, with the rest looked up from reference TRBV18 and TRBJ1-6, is NAGVMQNPRHLVRRRGQEARLRCSPMKGHSHVYWYRQLPEEGLKFMVYLQKENIIDESGMPKERFSAEFPKEGPSILRIQQVVRGDSAAYFCASSPIHTGGSNSPLHFGNGTRLTVT.

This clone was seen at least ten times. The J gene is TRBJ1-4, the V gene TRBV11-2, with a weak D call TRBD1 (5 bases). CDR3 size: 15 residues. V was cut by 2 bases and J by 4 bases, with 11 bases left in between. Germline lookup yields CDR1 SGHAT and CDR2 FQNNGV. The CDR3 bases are TGTGCCAGCAGCTTACGGGGGAGGGTTAATGAAAAACTGTTTTTT. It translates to CASSLRGRVNEKLFF.

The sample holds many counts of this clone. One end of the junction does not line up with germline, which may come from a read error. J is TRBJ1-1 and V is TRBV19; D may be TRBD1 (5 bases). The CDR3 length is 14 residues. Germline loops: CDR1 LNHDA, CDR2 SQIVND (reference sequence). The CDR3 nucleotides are TGTGCCAGTAGTATCCAGGGACCCAACAGTGAAGCTTTCTTT. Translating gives CASSIQGPNSEAFF.

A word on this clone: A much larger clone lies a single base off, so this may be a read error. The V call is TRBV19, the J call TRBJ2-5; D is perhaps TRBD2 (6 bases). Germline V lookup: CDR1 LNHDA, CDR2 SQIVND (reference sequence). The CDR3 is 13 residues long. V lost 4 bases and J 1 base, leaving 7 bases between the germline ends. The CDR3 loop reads CASSRDFQETQYF. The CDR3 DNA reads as TGTGCCAGTAGTAGGGACTTCCAAGAGACCCAGTACTTC.

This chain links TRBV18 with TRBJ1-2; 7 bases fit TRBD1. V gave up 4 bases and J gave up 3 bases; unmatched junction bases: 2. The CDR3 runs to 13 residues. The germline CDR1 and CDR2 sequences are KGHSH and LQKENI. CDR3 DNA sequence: TGTGCCAGCTCACGGGACAGCTACTATGGCTACACCTTC. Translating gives CASSRDSYYGYTF.

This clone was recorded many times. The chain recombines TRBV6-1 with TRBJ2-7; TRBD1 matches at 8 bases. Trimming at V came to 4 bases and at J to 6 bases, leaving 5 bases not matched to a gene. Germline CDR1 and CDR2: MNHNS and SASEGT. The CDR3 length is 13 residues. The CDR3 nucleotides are TGTGCCAGCAGTGGGCGAACAGGGGGCGAGCAGTACTTC. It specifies CASSGRTGGEQYF.

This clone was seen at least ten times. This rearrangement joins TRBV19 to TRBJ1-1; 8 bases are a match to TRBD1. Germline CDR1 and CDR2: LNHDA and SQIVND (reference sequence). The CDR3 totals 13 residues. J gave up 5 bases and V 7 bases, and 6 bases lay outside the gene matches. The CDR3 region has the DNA TGTGCCAGTACCGGGACAGGAGGAACTGAAGCTTTCTTT. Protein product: CASTGTGGTEAFF.

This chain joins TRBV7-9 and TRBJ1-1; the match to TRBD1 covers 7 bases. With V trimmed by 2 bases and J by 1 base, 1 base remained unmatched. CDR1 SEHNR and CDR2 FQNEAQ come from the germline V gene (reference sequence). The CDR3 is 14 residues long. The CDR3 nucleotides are TGTGCCAGCAGCTTACGACAGGGGAACACTGAAGCTTTCTTT. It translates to CASSLRQGNTEAFF.

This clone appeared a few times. CDR3 residues: CASSSGSSNTEAFF. The DNA for the CDR3 is TGCGCCAGCAGCTCGGGCAGTTCGAACACTGAAGCTTTCTTT. The chain joins TRBV5-1 to TRBJ1-1; no firm D call. This CDR3 spans 14 amino acids. The ends were cut back, 3 bases at V and 1 base at J, with 10 bases in the middle. From germline, CDR1 is SGHRS and CDR2 YFSETQ.

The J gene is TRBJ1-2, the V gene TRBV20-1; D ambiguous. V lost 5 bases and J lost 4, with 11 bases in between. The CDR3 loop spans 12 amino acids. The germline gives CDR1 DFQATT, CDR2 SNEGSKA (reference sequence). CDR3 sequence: CSAPLDTYGYTF. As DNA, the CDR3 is TGCAGTGCTCCGTTAGATACCTATGGCTACACCTTC.

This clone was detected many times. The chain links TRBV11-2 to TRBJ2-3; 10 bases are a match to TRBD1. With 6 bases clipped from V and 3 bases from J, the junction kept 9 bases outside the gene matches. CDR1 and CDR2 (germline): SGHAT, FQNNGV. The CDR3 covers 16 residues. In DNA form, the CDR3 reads TGTGCCAGCAGTCATAGGCGGGACAGGGGAACAGATACGCAGTATTTT. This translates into CASSHRRDRGTDTQYF.

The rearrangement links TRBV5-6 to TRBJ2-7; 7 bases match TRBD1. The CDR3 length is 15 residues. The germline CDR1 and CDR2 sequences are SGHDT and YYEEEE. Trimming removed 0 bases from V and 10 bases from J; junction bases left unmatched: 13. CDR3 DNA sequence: TGTGCCAGCAGCTTGGTAACGGGACAGATAAAGCATCAGTACTTC. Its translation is CASSLVTGQIKHQYF.

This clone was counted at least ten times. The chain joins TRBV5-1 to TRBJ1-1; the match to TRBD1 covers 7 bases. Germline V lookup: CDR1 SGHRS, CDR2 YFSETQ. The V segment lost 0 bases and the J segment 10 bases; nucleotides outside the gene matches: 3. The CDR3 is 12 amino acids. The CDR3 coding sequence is TGCGCCAGCAGCTTGGACGACAGGGCAGCTTTCTTT. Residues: CASSLDDRAAFF.

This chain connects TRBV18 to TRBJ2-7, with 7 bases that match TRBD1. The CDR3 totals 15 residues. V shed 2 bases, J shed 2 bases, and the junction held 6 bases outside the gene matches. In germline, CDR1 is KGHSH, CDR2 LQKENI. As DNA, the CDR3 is TGTGCCAGCTCACCAACCACGGGACAGCCCTACGAGCAGTACTTC. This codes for CASSPTTGQPYEQYF.

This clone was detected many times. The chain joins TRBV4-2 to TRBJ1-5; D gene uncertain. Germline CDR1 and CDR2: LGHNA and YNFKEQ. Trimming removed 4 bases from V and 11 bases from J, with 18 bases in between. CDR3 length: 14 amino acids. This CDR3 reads CASSPRSAVGAQHF. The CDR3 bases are TGTGCCAGCAGCCCCCGTTCGGCGGTGGGAGCCCAGCATTTT.

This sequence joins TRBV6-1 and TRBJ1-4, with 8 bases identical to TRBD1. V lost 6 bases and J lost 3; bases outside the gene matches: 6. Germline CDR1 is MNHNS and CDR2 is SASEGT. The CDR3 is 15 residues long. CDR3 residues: CASRARGQANEKLFF. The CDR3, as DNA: TGTGCCAGCAGAGCACGGGGACAGGCTAATGAAAAACTGTTTTTT.

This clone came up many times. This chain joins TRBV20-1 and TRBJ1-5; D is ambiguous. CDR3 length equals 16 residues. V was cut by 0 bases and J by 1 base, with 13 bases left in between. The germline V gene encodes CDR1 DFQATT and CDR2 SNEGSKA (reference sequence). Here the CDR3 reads CSARDPRKGSNQPQHF. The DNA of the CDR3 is TGCAGTGCTAGAGATCCGAGGAAGGGAAGCAATCAGCCCCAGCATTTT.

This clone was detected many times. The CDR3 reads CASTLREAMNTEAFF. The CDR3, as DNA: TGTGCCAGCACCTTAAGGGAAGCGATGAACACTGAAGCTTTCTTT. J is TRBJ1-1 and V is TRBV5-5; D uncertain. The germline V gene encodes CDR1 SGHKS and CDR2 YYEKEE (reference sequence). With 6 bases removed from V and 0 bases from J, the gap between germline ends came to 15 bases. The CDR3 extends over 15 amino acids.

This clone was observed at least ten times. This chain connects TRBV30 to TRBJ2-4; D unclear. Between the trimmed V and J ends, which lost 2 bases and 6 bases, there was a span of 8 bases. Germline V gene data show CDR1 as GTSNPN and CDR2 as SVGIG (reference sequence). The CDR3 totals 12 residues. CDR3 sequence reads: CAWSYVRNIQYF. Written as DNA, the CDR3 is TGTGCCTGGAGTTATGTCAGAAACATTCAGTACTTC.